The T cell receptor beta chain described here comes from a study of blood T cells in healthy people across ages. Whole-study results and caveats: No conclusive comparison of naive versus antigen-experienced cells was possible with unsorted PBMCs.

Each sample had at least 6.5 million PBMCs isolated. Extractions gave at least 6 micrograms of total RNA per sample. To note about this clonotype: No antigen is known for it. One end of the junction is discordant with germline, which a read error may explain.

With a J-beta primer mix and a sample-barcoded 5' primer, a second PCR ran about 7 to 11 cycles. TCRdb re-called the 5' RACE reads through MiXCR, storing one row per CDR3 protein. The data hold some 700,000 distinct CDR3 sequences, with roughly 43% observed a single time. The CDR3 is 13 amino acids. Germline lookup yields CDR1 SSHAT and CDR2 FNYEAQ (reference sequence). The rearrangement joins TRBV7-7 to TRBJ2-1; 10 bases agree with TRBD2. Material: blood. The TCR originated in a woman in her sixties or seventies in good health. The CDR3 DNA is TGTGCTAGCAGCTTAGGGACTAGCGATGAGCAGTTCTTC. Encoded protein: CASSLGTSDEQFF. The variable domain in full, with the rest retrieved from reference TRBV7-7 and TRBJ2-1, is GAGVSQSPRYKVTKRGQDVTLRCDPISSHATLYWYQQALGQGPEFLTYFNYEAQPDKSGLPSDRFSAERPEGSISTLTIQRTEQRDSAMYRCASSLGTSDEQFFGPGTRLTVL.